This is a list of T cell receptor beta chains from one sample in a study of Ad26.COV2.S vaccination and SARS-CoV-2 variants. Some clones are missing from TCRdb's copy, which holds only in-frame ones; the method was immunoSEQ multiplex PCR. This table holds 200,000 to 300,000 clones, more than 75% found once. Sequencing used peripheral blood, obtained in a trial of Ad26.COV2.S vaccine versus placebo. The source of these receptors is a person aged 18 to 65 who received the Ad26.COV2.S COVID-19 vaccine or a placebo. CDR3s include the opening cysteine and the closing phenylalanine or tryptophan. Fields, in order: J gene, V gene, clone size, D gene, CDR3 DNA, CDR3 protein. D genes are given only for firm matches. Clone size is stated in some rows and not others, as once, few, many or a class when expanded.

j_gene: TRBJ2-1; v_gene: TRBV9; abundance: .; d_gene: TRBD2; CDR3nt: TGTGCCAGCAGCGCACAGGGGACTAGCGGGTTATCCTACAATGAGCAGTTCTTC; CDR3aa: CASSAQGTSGLSYNEQFF
j_gene: TRBJ1-1; v_gene: TRBV7-2; abundance: .; d_gene: TRBD1; CDR3nt: TGTGCCAGCAGCTTACTACAGGGGTGGACTGAAGCTTTCTTT; CDR3aa: CASSLLQGWTEAFF
j_gene: TRBJ2-3; v_gene: TRBV5-1; abundance: .; d_gene: .; CDR3nt: TGCGCCAGCAGCTTGGTTGGGGATACGCAGTATTTT; CDR3aa: CASSLVGDTQYF
j_gene: TRBJ2-4; v_gene: TRBV21-1; abundance: .; d_gene: .; CDR3nt: TGTGCCAGCAGCCCCCGTCTTAGGGTAACAAACATTCAGTACTTC; CDR3aa: CASSPRLRVTNIQYF
j_gene: TRBJ2-5; v_gene: TRBV30; abundance: .; d_gene: .; CDR3nt: TGTGCCTGGAGTGCCTCTTCGACGGAAGAGACCCAGTACTTC; CDR3aa: CAWSASSTEETQYF
j_gene: TRBJ2-1; v_gene: TRBV7-2; abundance: .; d_gene: TRBD2; CDR3nt: TGTGCCAGCAGCTTATACGGGGGGGCCACCTACAATGAGCAGTTCTTC; CDR3aa: CASSLYGGATYNEQFF
j_gene: TRBJ1-1; v_gene: TRBV10-2; abundance: few; d_gene: .; CDR3nt: TGCGCCAGCAGTGCTGGGTCAATCACTGAAGCTTTCTTT; CDR3aa: CASSAGSITEAFF
j_gene: TRBJ1-3; v_gene: TRBV19; abundance: few; d_gene: .; CDR3nt: TGTGCCAGTAGTATGTTCGACTCTGGAAACACCATATATTTT; CDR3aa: CASSMFDSGNTIYF
j_gene: TRBJ2-7; v_gene: TRBV19; abundance: .; d_gene: .; CDR3nt: TGTGCCAGTGCCCCCCAAGGCCTCTACGAGCAGTACTTC; CDR3aa: CASAPQGLYEQYF
j_gene: TRBJ1-1; v_gene: TRBV28; abundance: .; d_gene: .; CDR3nt: TGTGCCAGCAGTTGGGGGTTGACTGAAGCTTTCTTT; CDR3aa: CASSWGLTEAFF
j_gene: TRBJ1-2; v_gene: TRBV4-2; abundance: .; d_gene: .; CDR3nt: TGTGCCAGCAGCCAAGACGTTGGCGGCTACACCTTC; CDR3aa: CASSQDVGGYTF
j_gene: TRBJ1-2; v_gene: TRBV14; abundance: .; d_gene: .; CDR3nt: TGTGCCAGCAGCCCAACAGGACAGATTGTGAACTATGGCTACACCTTC; CDR3aa: CASSPTGQIVNYGYTF
j_gene: TRBJ1-3; v_gene: TRBV6-5; abundance: .; d_gene: TRBD1; CDR3nt: TGTGCCAGCAGTCCTCGAGGGACAGATGGAAACACCATATATTTT; CDR3aa: CASSPRGTDGNTIYF
j_gene: TRBJ2-1; v_gene: TRBV7-2; abundance: .; d_gene: TRBD1; CDR3nt: TGTGCCAGCAGGAAACAGGGGGCCGGGGATGAGCAGTTCTTC; CDR3aa: CASRKQGAGDEQFF
j_gene: TRBJ1-1; v_gene: TRBV6-6; abundance: .; d_gene: .; CDR3nt: TGTGCCAGCAGTTTCGGGGACACTGAAGCTTTCTTT; CDR3aa: CASSFGDTEAFF
j_gene: TRBJ2-5; v_gene: TRBV6-5; abundance: .; d_gene: .; CDR3nt: TGTGCCAGCAGCCAGTGGGGTAGCCAAGAGACCCAGTACTTC; CDR3aa: CASSQWGSQETQYF
j_gene: TRBJ2-1; v_gene: TRBV7-8; abundance: few; d_gene: TRBD2; CDR3nt: TGTGCCAGCAGCTCGACTAGCGGGGGGGCCGGTGAGCAGTTCTTC; CDR3aa: CASSSTSGGAGEQFF
j_gene: TRBJ1-1; v_gene: TRBV5-1; abundance: .; d_gene: .; CDR3nt: TGCGCCAGCAGCTCAGGGGCGGCCACCACTGAAGCTTTCTTT; CDR3aa: CASSSGAATTEAFF
j_gene: TRBJ2-5; v_gene: TRBV11-1; abundance: .; d_gene: TRBD2; CDR3nt: TGTGCCAGCAGCTTACTAGCGGGAGTATCAGAGACCCAGTACTTC; CDR3aa: CASSLLAGVSETQYF
j_gene: TRBJ1-3; v_gene: TRBV6-1; abundance: .; d_gene: .; CDR3nt: TGTGCCAGCAGTGAAAGGGATACAGGGAGGAAAGGAAACACCATATATTTT; CDR3aa: CASSERDTGRKGNTIYF
j_gene: TRBJ2-7; v_gene: TRBV7-9; abundance: .; d_gene: TRBD1; CDR3nt: TGTGCCAGCAGCTGGGCCGTCCGGGACAGGGCCTACGAGCAGTACTTC; CDR3aa: CASSWAVRDRAYEQYF
j_gene: TRBJ1-1; v_gene: TRBV9; abundance: once; d_gene: TRBD1; CDR3nt: TGTGCCAGCAGCGTAGACAGGGGGCTGACTGAAGCTTTCTTT; CDR3aa: CASSVDRGLTEAFF
j_gene: TRBJ1-4; v_gene: TRBV4-1; abundance: .; d_gene: .; CDR3nt: TGCGCCAGCAGCCAAGATGGGGGAACAAATGAAAAACTGTTTTTT; CDR3aa: CASSQDGGTNEKLFF
j_gene: TRBJ1-2; v_gene: TRBV7-2; abundance: few; d_gene: .; CDR3nt: TGTGCCAGCAGCCAAGAGGACAGCCGGAACTATGGCTACACCTTC; CDR3aa: CASSQEDSRNYGYTF
j_gene: TRBJ2-1; v_gene: TRBV19; abundance: .; d_gene: .; CDR3nt: TGTGCCGTTAGTGGGCGGTGGGGTGCGACACCCAATGAGCAGTTCTTC; CDR3aa: CAVSGRWGATPNEQFF
j_gene: TRBJ2-3; v_gene: TRBV21-1; abundance: .; d_gene: .; CDR3nt: TGTGCCAGCAGCAGTCTGGACCTACCCTTCACAGATACGCAGTATTTT; CDR3aa: CASSSLDLPFTDTQYF
j_gene: TRBJ1-3; v_gene: TRBV29-1; abundance: .; d_gene: TRBD1; CDR3nt: TGCAGCGTTGAAGGCGGAGCAGGGGGCGCATCTGGAAACACCATATATTTT; CDR3aa: CSVEGGAGGASGNTIYF
j_gene: TRBJ2-1; v_gene: TRBV5-6; abundance: .; d_gene: TRBD2; CDR3nt: TGTGCCAGCAGCCCCCGACTAGCGGGAGGGTACAATGAGCAGTTCTTC; CDR3aa: CASSPRLAGGYNEQFF
j_gene: TRBJ1-6; v_gene: TRBV7-9; abundance: .; d_gene: .; CDR3nt: TGTGCCAGCAGCTTAGGATATGGGGCCTCCTATAATTCACCCCTCCACTTT; CDR3aa: CASSLGYGASYNSPLHF
j_gene: TRBJ2-7; v_gene: TRBV9; abundance: .; d_gene: .; CDR3nt: TGTGCCAGCAGCGGGTTTTCCAGCTACGAGCAGTACTTC; CDR3aa: CASSGFSSYEQYF
j_gene: TRBJ2-5; v_gene: TRBV13; abundance: once; d_gene: .; CDR3nt: TGTGCCAGCAGCTTAGGTCGGGGGGCAGGCCAAGAGACCCAGTACTTC; CDR3aa: CASSLGRGAGQETQYF
j_gene: TRBJ1-3; v_gene: TRBV28; abundance: .; d_gene: .; CDR3nt: TGTGCCAGCAGTATCAGCGGGGGCACCATATATTTT; CDR3aa: CASSISGGTIYF
j_gene: TRBJ2-7; v_gene: TRBV30; abundance: .; d_gene: .; CDR3nt: TGTGCCTGGAGTACGGCGGGCGGGGGCGGATACGAGCAGTACTTC; CDR3aa: CAWSTAGGGGYEQYF
j_gene: TRBJ2-1; v_gene: TRBV28; abundance: .; d_gene: TRBD1; CDR3nt: TGTGCCAGCAGTTTAGGGACAGGGTCCTACAATGAGCAGTTCTTC; CDR3aa: CASSLGTGSYNEQFF
j_gene: TRBJ2-3; v_gene: TRBV10-3; abundance: once; d_gene: TRBD1; CDR3nt: TGTGCCATCAGTGGGGGGACAGGGGCGCGCACAGATACGCAGTATTTT; CDR3aa: CAISGGTGARTDTQYF
j_gene: TRBJ1-1; v_gene: TRBV29-1; abundance: .; d_gene: .; CDR3nt: TGCAGCGGAGGGCCTGATCGGGGGAGGGTAGTCGGGGAAGCTTTCTTT; CDR3aa: CSGGPDRGRVVGEAFF
j_gene: TRBJ2-5; v_gene: TRBV4-2; abundance: .; d_gene: TRBD1; CDR3nt: TGTGCCAGCAGCCAAGATAGGGGGCTTGGAGAGACCCAGTACTTC; CDR3aa: CASSQDRGLGETQYF
j_gene: TRBJ2-7; v_gene: TRBV15; abundance: once; d_gene: .; CDR3nt: TGTGCCACCAGCGACAGGTACGAGCAGTACTTC; CDR3aa: CATSDRYEQYF
j_gene: TRBJ1-5; v_gene: TRBV4-3; abundance: .; d_gene: TRBD1; CDR3nt: TGCGCCAGCAGCCAAGACTGGACAGGGGGCGACAATCAGCCCCAGCATTTT; CDR3aa: CASSQDWTGGDNQPQHF
j_gene: TRBJ2-7; v_gene: TRBV19; abundance: .; d_gene: TRBD1; CDR3nt: TGTGCCAGTAGTATATGGGACAGGGGGCAGGACGAGCAGTACTTC; CDR3aa: CASSIWDRGQDEQYF
j_gene: TRBJ2-1; v_gene: TRBV7-3; abundance: .; d_gene: TRBD2; CDR3nt: TGTGCCAGCAGCTTAGCGGGGGGCCGGAATGAGCAGTTCTTC; CDR3aa: CASSLAGGRNEQFF
j_gene: TRBJ1-2; v_gene: TRBV28; abundance: .; d_gene: .; CDR3nt: TGTGCCAGCAGTTTATACCCGGGCGGCTACACCTTC; CDR3aa: CASSLYPGGYTF
j_gene: TRBJ2-3; v_gene: TRBV19; abundance: .; d_gene: TRBD1; CDR3nt: TGTGCCAGTAGCCGTGTCGACAGGGGGGTCACAGATACGCAGTATTTT; CDR3aa: CASSRVDRGVTDTQYF
j_gene: TRBJ2-1; v_gene: TRBV18; abundance: many; d_gene: .; CDR3nt: TGTGCCAGCTCACCGGGACGGCGATCGGATGAGCAGTTCTTC; CDR3aa: CASSPGRRSDEQFF
j_gene: TRBJ2-1; v_gene: TRBV4-3; abundance: .; d_gene: TRBD2; CDR3nt: TGCGCCAGCAGCCAAGATAGGGGGACTAGCGTACAGTTCTTC; CDR3aa: CASSQDRGTSVQFF
j_gene: TRBJ1-1; v_gene: TRBV12-3/TRBV12-4; abundance: .; d_gene: .; CDR3nt: TGTGCCAGCAGTTTAGCGGCCAATCTGGGCGCTTTCTTT; CDR3aa: CASSLAANLGAFF
j_gene: TRBJ2-3; v_gene: TRBV28; abundance: .; d_gene: TRBD2; CDR3nt: TGTGCCAGCAGTTCCCCCCTGGGGGGGGTAAGCACAGATACGCAGTATTTT; CDR3aa: CASSSPLGGVSTDTQYF
j_gene: TRBJ1-5; v_gene: TRBV20-1; abundance: .; d_gene: TRBD1; CDR3nt: TGCAGTGCTAGTACCGGGACAGGGAGCAATCAGCCCCAGCATTTT; CDR3aa: CSASTGTGSNQPQHF
j_gene: TRBJ1-2; v_gene: TRBV9; abundance: .; d_gene: TRBD1; CDR3nt: TGTGCCAGCAGCGTAGTAGGGGGCGGTGGCTACACCTTC; CDR3aa: CASSVVGGGGYTF
j_gene: TRBJ1-5; v_gene: TRBV2; abundance: .; d_gene: TRBD1; CDR3nt: TGTGCCAGCAGTGACGGGACAGTCTATAGCAATCAGCCCCAGCATTTT; CDR3aa: CASSDGTVYSNQPQHF
j_gene: TRBJ2-7; v_gene: TRBV6-5; abundance: .; d_gene: TRBD2; CDR3nt: TGTGCCAGCAGTTACTCGGGAGGGGTTGCCTCCTACGAGCAGTACTTC; CDR3aa: CASSYSGGVASYEQYF
j_gene: TRBJ1-2; v_gene: TRBV4-3; abundance: .; d_gene: .; CDR3nt: TGCGCCAGCAGCCTCCAACCACAGGGTGACGGCTACACCTTC; CDR3aa: CASSLQPQGDGYTF
j_gene: TRBJ2-5; v_gene: TRBV30; abundance: .; d_gene: .; CDR3nt: TGTGCCTGGAGCGCGAGGGAGCATAGTCAAGAGACCCAGTACTTC; CDR3aa: CAWSAREHSQETQYF
j_gene: TRBJ2-1; v_gene: TRBV29-1; abundance: .; d_gene: .; CDR3nt: TGCAGCGTTGAACGGTCCTACAATGAGCAGTTCTTC; CDR3aa: CSVERSYNEQFF
j_gene: TRBJ2-7; v_gene: TRBV30; abundance: once; d_gene: .; CDR3nt: TGTGCCGCCGTAAGGGAAACCGCGCACTCCTACGAGCAGTACTTC; CDR3aa: CAAVRETAHSYEQYF
j_gene: TRBJ1-2; v_gene: TRBV24-1; abundance: .; d_gene: .; CDR3nt: TGTGCCACCAGTGATTTCCAAAAAAACTATGGCTACACCTTC; CDR3aa: CATSDFQKNYGYTF
j_gene: TRBJ2-7; v_gene: TRBV28; abundance: .; d_gene: .; CDR3nt: TGTGCCAGCAGTTCCCCCCTCCAGGGGTACGAGCAGTACTTC; CDR3aa: CASSSPLQGYEQYF
j_gene: TRBJ2-3; v_gene: TRBV6-5; abundance: .; d_gene: .; CDR3nt: TGTGCCAGCAGTTATAAGACAGATACGCAGTATTTT; CDR3aa: CASSYKTDTQYF
j_gene: TRBJ2-2; v_gene: TRBV12-5; abundance: .; d_gene: .; CDR3nt: TGTGCTAGTAGGGCCGAAGCCGGGGAGCTGTTTTTT; CDR3aa: CASRAEAGELFF